What follows are 14 T cell receptor beta chains derived from one specimen sequenced in a study of T-cell reconstitution after alpha-beta-depleted transplantation in children. For TCRbeta, the library was prepared with unique molecular identifiers. TCRdb re-called the PCR reads through MiXCR, storing one row per CDR3 protein. This table holds about 300,000 distinct CDR3 sequences, 10% found once. The sequences come from PBMCs, collected before TCRalphabeta/CD19-depleted stem cell transplant. The receptors shown here come from a boy less than two years old with acute myeloid leukemia, due to receive a stem cell transplant.

The CDR3 region is CASSPRNRGASYEQYF. The CDR3 coding sequence is TGTGCCAGCTCACCACGAAACCGGGGGGCCTCCTACGAGCAGTACTTC. The chain links TRBV18 to TRBJ2-7, with a tentative D call TRBD2 (7 bases). This CDR3 contains 16 residues. Deletions cut 1 base from V and 0 bases from J, with 13 bases between. Germline V lookup: CDR1 KGHSH, CDR2 LQKENI.

This clonotype was picked up many times. The chain combines TRBV24-1 with TRBJ2-3; tentative D call: TRBD2 (6 bases). The CDR3 covers 14 residues. V shed 1 base and J shed 7 bases, with 11 bases lying between them. Germline lookup yields CDR1 KGHDR and CDR2 SFDVKD. The CDR3 DNA reads TGTGCCACCAGTGATTTTGGAGGGTCGTATACGCAGTATTTT. The encoded protein is CATSDFGGSYTQYF.

This clonotype was observed many times. The rearrangement links TRBV7-9 to TRBJ2-1; 11 nucleotides agree with TRBD2. CDR1 is SEHNR, CDR2 FQNEAQ, per germline (reference sequence). The CDR3 extends over 16 amino acids. With 5 bases clipped from V and 7 bases from J, the junction kept 10 bases outside the gene matches. The CDR3 region has the DNA TGTGCCAGCAGCCCCCCGACTAGCGGGATACCTAATGAGCAGTTCTTC. It codes for CASSPPTSGIPNEQFF.

This clonotype has only a few counts. This chain joins TRBV7-9 and TRBJ2-1; D is unresolved. Per germline, CDR1 SEHNR and CDR2 FQNEAQ (reference sequence). V gave up 4 bases and J gave up 5 bases, with 12 bases separating them. The CDR3 has 14 residues. The CDR3 coding sequence is TGTGCCAGCAGCTCCTGGACCCCTAACAATGAGCAGTTCTTC. Its translation is CASSSWTPNNEQFF.

This clonotype was seen at least ten times. This rearrangement joins TRBV7-2 to TRBJ2-5, with TRBD1 identical over 7 bases. The junction had 8 bases not matched to a gene; V was cut back by 5 bases and J by 2 bases. The length of the CDR3 is 15 residues. Germline CDR1 is SGHTA and CDR2 is FQGNSA. For the CDR3, the DNA is TGTGCCAGCAGCCCGGCGACAGGGAATCAAGAGACCCAGTACTTC. Protein sequence: CASSPATGNQETQYF.

This clonotype occurred a few times. This chain connects TRBV6-5 to TRBJ2-2; 7 bases fit TRBD1. Germline V gene lookup returns CDR1 MNHEY and CDR2 SVGAGI. The trim removed 0 bases at V and 6 bases at J, leaving 4 bases unmatched. There are 15 residues in the CDR3. CDR3 DNA: TGTGCCAGCAGTTACTCGTGGCAGGGGGCCGGGGAGCTGTTTTTT. Translating gives CASSYSWQGAGELFF.

The chain joins TRBV5-1 to TRBJ1-1; 8 bases fit TRBD1. CDR3 length: 15 amino acids. Germline values: CDR1 SGHRS, CDR2 YFSETQ. Losses at the gene ends were 0 bases for V and 6 bases for J; bases not matched to a gene: 7. The CDR3 DNA reads as TGCGCCAGCAGCTTGGGGACAGGGTTTGAGGCTGAAGCTTTCTTT. It codes for CASSLGTGFEAEAFF.

This clonotype has at least ten counts. The V and J genes are TRBV9 and TRBJ2-7, with D tentatively TRBD2 (5 bases). The germline CDR1 and CDR2 sequences are SGDLS and YYNGEE. This CDR3 has 13 amino acids. The ends were cut back, 0 bases at V and 5 bases at J, with 9 bases in the middle. The CDR3 spells CASSVAGSHEQYF. CDR3 DNA sequence: TGTGCCAGCAGCGTAGCGGGGAGCCACGAGCAGTACTTC.

This clonotype was recorded at least ten times. An end of the junction differs from the germline gene, which may be a read error. The V gene is TRBV7-3, the J gene TRBJ2-5, with D unresolved. This CDR3 spans 12 amino acids. Germline lookup yields CDR1 SGHTA and CDR2 FQGTGA. The DNA for the CDR3 is TGTGCTAGCAGCCCCCCCCTCCCGTCACGGTACTTC. Protein: CASSPPLPSRYF.

This clonotype was picked up many times. This sequence joins TRBV5-1 and TRBJ1-2; 7 nucleotides align to TRBD1. CDR3 length: 12 amino acids. V dropped 4 bases and J dropped 8; count of bases not matched to a gene: 5. In germline, CDR1 is SGHRS, CDR2 YFSETQ. This chain's CDR3 is CASSPTGQGYTF. DNA of the CDR3: TGCGCCAGCAGCCCGACAGGGCAGGGCTACACCTTC.

This clonotype was observed many times. The V gene is TRBV11-2, the J gene TRBJ1-5; 9 bases agree with TRBD1. CDR3 size: 13 residues. V lost 4 bases and J lost 5; bases outside the gene matches: 0. Germline V lookup: CDR1 SGHAT, CDR2 FQNNGV. CDR3 protein: CASSWTGDQPQHF. Written as DNA, the CDR3 is TGTGCCAGCAGCTGGACAGGGGATCAGCCCCAGCATTTT. Together with reference TRBV11-2 and TRBJ1-5, the CDR3 gives the full variable domain: EAGVAQSPRYKIIEKRQSVAFWCNPISGHATLYWYQQILGQGPKLLIQFQNNGVVDDSQLPKDRFSAERLKGVDSTLKIQPAKLEDSAVYLCASSWTGDQPQHFGDGTRLSIL.

This clonotype has at least ten counts. The chain couples TRBV5-1 to TRBJ2-2; D is unclear. Per the germline V gene, CDR1 is SGHRS and CDR2 is YFSETQ. The CDR3 consists of 16 residues. Trimming cost V 1 base and J 1 base, with 11 bases left between them. The CDR3, as DNA: TGCGCCAGCAGCTTGTTGGTGGCAGAGAACACCGGGGAGCTGTTTTTT. Translation gives CASSLLVAENTGELFF.

This clonotype has only a few counts. CDR3 coding DNA: TGTGCCAGCAGTGACACTGTCGGGGGGGCGCGGAACGAGCAGTACTTC. It codes for CASSDTVGGARNEQYF. The J gene is TRBJ2-7, the V gene TRBV6-1; TRBD2 matches at 8 bases. After removal of 3 bases from V and 5 bases from J, the junction contained 12 bases not matched to a gene. CDR3 length: 16 residues. The germline V gene encodes CDR1 MNHNS and CDR2 SASEGT.

This clonotype was recorded many times. The chain links TRBV6-4 to TRBJ2-2; D is unresolved. The CDR3 is 13 amino acids. Trimming took 0 bases from V and 7 from J, leaving 6 bases between them. Germline V gene data show CDR1 as MRHNA and CDR2 as SNTAGT. The chain's CDR3 is CASSDSFGGELFF. The CDR3 DNA sequence: TGTGCCAGCAGTGACTCTTTCGGCGGGGAGCTGTTTTTT.